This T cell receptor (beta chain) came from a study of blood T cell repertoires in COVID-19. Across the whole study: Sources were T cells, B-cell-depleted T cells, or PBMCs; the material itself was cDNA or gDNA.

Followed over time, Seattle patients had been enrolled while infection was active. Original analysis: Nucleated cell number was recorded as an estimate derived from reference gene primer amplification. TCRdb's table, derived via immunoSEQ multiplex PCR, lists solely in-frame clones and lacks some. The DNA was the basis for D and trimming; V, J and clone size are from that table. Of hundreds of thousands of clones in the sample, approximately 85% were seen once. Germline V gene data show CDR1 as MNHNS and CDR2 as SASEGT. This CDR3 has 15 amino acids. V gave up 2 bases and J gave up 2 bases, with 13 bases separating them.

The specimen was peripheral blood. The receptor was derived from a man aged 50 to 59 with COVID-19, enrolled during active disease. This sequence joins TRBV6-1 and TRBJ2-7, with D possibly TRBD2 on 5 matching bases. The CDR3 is CASSERGTRTYEQYF. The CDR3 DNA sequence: TGTGCCAGCAGTGAACGGGGTACACGGACCTACGAGCAGTACTTC.